This TCR beta chain was captured by sequencing in a study of CD8 T cells in ankylosing spondylitis. Points from the study as a whole: Several highly homologous variants made up a TCR beta motif, and this motif appeared characteristic of ankylosing spondylitis blood.

Comments on this clonotype: What it binds is unknown.

V gave up 4 bases and J gave up 7 bases, with 11 bases separating them. CDR3 length equals 13 residues. CDR1 LNHNV and CDR2 YYDKDF come from the germline V gene (reference sequence). In making TCR beta libraries, quantitative 5'-RACE with molecular barcodes was used. TCRdb redid the calling of the 5' RACE reads with MiXCR, one entry per CDR3 protein. The top ten hold 0.51% of the sample, which has some 840,000 distinct CDR3 sequences, about an eighth seen once. This sequence joins TRBV15 and TRBJ2-1; D unclear. This receptor was obtained from a male donor with ankylosing spondylitis. The specimen was blood, either unsorted or a sorted T cell fraction (not recorded which). The CDR3 reads CATSIYLENEQFF. The CDR3 DNA sequence: TGTGCCACCAGCATATACTTAGAGAATGAGCAGTTCTTC. Drawing the rest from reference TRBV15 and TRBJ2-1, the complete variable domain is DAMVIQNPRYQVTQFGKPVTLSCSQTLNHNVMYWYQQKSSQAPKLLFHYYDKDFNNEADTPDNFQSRRPNTSFCFLDIRSPGLGDTAMYLCATSIYLENEQFFGPGTRLTVL.